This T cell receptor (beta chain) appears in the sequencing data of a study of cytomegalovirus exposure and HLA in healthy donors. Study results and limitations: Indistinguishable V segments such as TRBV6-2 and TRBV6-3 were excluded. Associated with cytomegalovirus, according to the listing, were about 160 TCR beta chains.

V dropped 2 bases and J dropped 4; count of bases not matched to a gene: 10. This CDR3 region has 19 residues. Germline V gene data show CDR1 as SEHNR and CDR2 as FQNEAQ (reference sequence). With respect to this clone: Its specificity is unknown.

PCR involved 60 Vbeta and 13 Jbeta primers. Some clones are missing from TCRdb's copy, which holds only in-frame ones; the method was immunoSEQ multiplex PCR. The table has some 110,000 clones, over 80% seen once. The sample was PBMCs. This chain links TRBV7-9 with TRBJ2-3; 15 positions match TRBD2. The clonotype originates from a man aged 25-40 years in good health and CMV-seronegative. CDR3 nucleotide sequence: TGTGCCAGCAGCTTACGGACTAGCGGGGGGGTTTTCTCGTCAGATACGCAGTATTTT. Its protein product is CASSLRTSGGVFSSDTQYF. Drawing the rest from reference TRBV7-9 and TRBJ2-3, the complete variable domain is DTGVSQNPRHKITKRGQNVTFRCDPISEHNRLYWYRQTLGQGPEFLTYFQNEAQLEKSRLLSDRFSAERPKGSFSTLEIQRTEQGDSAMYLCASSLRTSGGVFSSDTQYFGPGTRLTVL.